This TCR beta chain was captured in a study of cytomegalovirus exposure and HLA in healthy donors. Per germline, CDR1 SGHRS and CDR2 YFSETQ. The CDR3 totals 14 residues. V lost 0 bases, J lost 4 bases, and 10 bases lay in between. PCR amplification relied on 60 Vbeta primers (plus 13 Jbeta primers). Methods used by the authors: About 10 million shared chains were among the roughly 80 million unique TCR beta chains that a later analysis counted. TCRdb's copy holds only in-frame clones and misses some; the assay was immunoSEQ multiplex PCR. That table is the source of V, J and clone size, and D and trimming were worked out from the DNA. The repertoire consists of over 100,000 clones, with under 75% occurring once and the leading ten covering less than 3%. Study-wide findings and caveats: TCR beta V- and J-gene trimming was later associated with a missense DCLRE1C variant. A previous analysis found most TCR beta V segments productive roughly 87% or roughly 30% of the time. When presence/absence was analysed, sequencing depth was taken to be roughly uniform across donors.

Notes on this clone: Its target is unknown.

The source of this sequence is a woman aged 40 to 55 in good health and CMV-seronegative. The chain couples TRBV5-1 to TRBJ1-2; a weak D match, TRBD1 (5 bases). The sequencing sample was made of PBMCs. The CDR3 loop is CASSLGGEGYGYTF. For the CDR3, the DNA is TGCGCCAGCAGCTTGGGAGGGGAGGGCTATGGCTACACCTTC.